The next 14 T cell receptor beta chains were all read from a single sample in a study of blood T cell repertoires in COVID-19. Here immunoSEQ multiplex PCR was the method, and the copy in TCRdb shows in-frame clones only, minus some. The sample carries roughly 140,000 clones, 80% to 85% recorded once. Sequencing used peripheral blood. These receptors all stem from a human donor in a cohort sampled during active COVID-19.

This rearrangement joins TRBV19 to TRBJ2-5; 9 bases align to TRBD1. Germline-derived CDR1 and CDR2 are LNHDA and SQIVND (reference sequence). The CDR3 sequence is 14 residues long. V was clipped by 7 bases and J by 6 bases; unmatched bases: 9. CDR3 region: CASTPGQGIQTQYF. The CDR3 DNA reads as TGTGCCAGTACTCCGGGACAGGGTATCCAGACCCAGTACTTC.

The chain joins TRBV11-2 to TRBJ1-4; 7 bases line up with TRBD1. The CDR3 has 15 residues. V dropped 1 base and J dropped 4; count of bases not matched to a gene: 3. Looked up from germline, CDR1 is SGHAT and CDR2 is FQNNGV. The CDR3 sequence: CASSLGDRDNEKLFF. DNA for the CDR3: TGTGCCAGCAGCTTAGGCGACAGGGATAATGAAAAACTGTTTTTT.

The chain couples TRBV19 to TRBJ2-7; D is unclear. CDR3 size: 13 residues. Germline V gene lookup returns CDR1 LNHDA and CDR2 SQIVND (reference sequence). With 3 bases removed from V and 1 base from J, the gap between germline ends came to 7 bases. The CDR3 reads CASSMPGSYEQYF. The DNA of the CDR3 is TGTGCCAGTAGTATGCCCGGTTCCTACGAGCAGTACTTC.

This chain joins TRBV28 and TRBJ2-2, with TRBD1 as a possible D gene (6 bases). The ends were cut back, 3 bases at V and 5 bases at J, with 16 bases in the middle. CDR3 size: 16 residues. Germline V gene sequence: CDR1 MDHEN, CDR2 SYDVKM. CDR3: CASSFSRTRGTGELFF. Written as DNA, the CDR3 is TGTGCCAGCAGTTTTAGTAGGACAAGGGGGACCGGGGAGCTGTTTTTT.

This clone was seen a few times. The chain carries TRBV7-2 and TRBJ2-1, with 9 nucleotides matching TRBD2. The germline gives CDR1 SGHTA, CDR2 FQGNSA. The CDR3 is made up of 15 amino acids. V lost 5 bases, J lost 6 bases, and 8 bases stayed unmatched. DNA of the CDR3: TGTGCCAGCAGCCCAGGAGCGGGGGGTAGCAATGAGCAGTTCTTC. Protein product: CASSPGAGGSNEQFF. Full variable domain (missing parts from reference TRBV7-2 and TRBJ2-1): GAGVSQSPSNKVTEKGKDVELRCDPISGHTALYWYRQSLGQGLEFLIYFQGNSAPDKSGLPSDRFSAERTGGSVSTLTIQRTQQEDSAVYLCASSPGAGGSNEQFFGPGTRLTVL.

This clone appeared a few times. J is TRBJ1-5 and V is TRBV27; TRBD1 agrees at 8 bases. The CDR3 runs 15 residues. The junction had 8 bases not matched to a gene; V was cut back by 6 bases and J by 4 bases. Germline V lookup: CDR1 MNHEY, CDR2 SMNVEV (reference sequence). CDR3 coding DNA: TGTGCCAGCAGACCCGCCGGGACAGGAAATCAGCCCCAGCATTTT. Translating it yields CASRPAGTGNQPQHF.

V is TRBV5-1 and J is TRBJ2-5; the match to TRBD2 covers 9 bases. J lost 1 base, V lost 1 base, and 2 bases had no gene match. The CDR3 loop spans 15 amino acids. Germline CDR1 is SGHRS and CDR2 is YFSETQ. The CDR3 sequence is CASSLSSGVQETQYF. For the CDR3, the DNA is TGCGCCAGCAGCTTGTCTAGCGGGGTCCAAGAGACCCAGTACTTC.

With regard to this clone: This sample also contains other DNA sequences that code for the same CDR3. The chain combines TRBV18 with TRBJ1-2; D gene unclear. Trimming left V 2 bases short and J 5 bases short, with 9 bases between. Germline V gene data show CDR1 as KGHSH and CDR2 as LQKENI. The CDR3 is 13 amino acids. DNA of the CDR3: TGTGCCAGCTCACCAGGTGCGGAGTATGGCTACACCTTC. This translates into CASSPGAEYGYTF.

V usage is TRBV7-9 and J usage is TRBJ2-5, with 13 bases fitting TRBD2. This CDR3 has 16 amino acids. Unmatched junction bases numbered 11, after V lost 6 bases and J lost 7 bases. CDR1 and CDR2 (germline): SEHNR, FQNEAQ (reference sequence). The CDR3 sequence is CASSPGTSGVPGTQYF. The CDR3 DNA reads TGTGCCAGCAGTCCCGGGACTAGCGGGGTACCCGGGACCCAGTACTTC.

J is TRBJ2-2 and V is TRBV10-3; 7 nucleotides match TRBD1. CDR1 is ENHRY, CDR2 SYGVKD, per germline. The CDR3 consists of 13 residues. The V and J ends lost 7 bases and 7 bases, in that order; junction bases with no gene match: 6. The CDR3 DNA reads as TGTGCCATCACCGACAGGGACGGCGGGGAGCTGTTTTTT. Its translation: CAITDRDGGELFF.

The J gene is TRBJ1-2, the V gene TRBV2; D gene unclear. The V gene lost 2 bases and the J gene lost 0 bases, with 4 bases spanning the gap. Germline V lookup: CDR1 SNHLY, CDR2 FYNNEI. This CDR3 has 13 residues. In nucleotides, the CDR3 is TGTGCCAGCAGTGAAAGCACTAACTATGGCTACACCTTC. This encodes CASSESTNYGYTF.

The CDR3 nucleotides are TGTGCCAGTAGTATAGGGGGGACAACGGCTGGGGAGACCCAGTACTTC. Amino acid sequence: CASSIGGTTAGETQYF. The V gene is TRBV19, the J gene TRBJ2-5; possible D gene TRBD1, 6 bases. V was clipped by 1 base and J by 5 bases, with 17 bases between them. From germline, CDR1 is LNHDA and CDR2 SQIVND (reference sequence). The length of the CDR3 is 16 residues. Using reference TRBV19 and TRBJ2-5 for the parts outside the CDR3, the full variable domain is DGGITQSPKYLFRKEGQNVTLSCEQNLNHDAMYWYRQDPGQGLRLIYYSQIVNDFQKGDIAEGYSVSREKKESFPLTVTSAQKNPTAFYLCASSIGGTTAGETQYFGPGTRLLVL.

V is TRBV3-1 (or the pseudogene TRBV3-2) and J is TRBJ2-1; 9 bases line up with TRBD1. This CDR3 spans 16 amino acids. The germline V gene has CDR1 LGHDT and CDR2 YNNKEL (reference sequence). The V gene end was trimmed by 1 base and the J gene end by 3 bases; junction bases not matched to a gene: 4. CDR3 sequence reads: CASSQVGTGRYNEQFF. DNA of the CDR3: TGTGCCAGCAGCCAAGTGGGGACAGGGCGCTACAATGAGCAGTTCTTC.

V gene TRBV7-9 combines with J gene TRBJ1-1; the D gene is possibly TRBD1 (5 bases). The CDR3 is made up of 17 amino acids. CDR1 is SEHNR, CDR2 FQNEAQ, per germline (reference sequence). Deletions cut 2 bases from V and 1 base from J, with 17 bases between. CDR3 in amino acids: CASSLSGGKGANTEAFF. CDR3 sequence (DNA): TGTGCCAGCAGCTTATCGGGGGGTAAGGGAGCGAACACTGAAGCTTTCTTT.